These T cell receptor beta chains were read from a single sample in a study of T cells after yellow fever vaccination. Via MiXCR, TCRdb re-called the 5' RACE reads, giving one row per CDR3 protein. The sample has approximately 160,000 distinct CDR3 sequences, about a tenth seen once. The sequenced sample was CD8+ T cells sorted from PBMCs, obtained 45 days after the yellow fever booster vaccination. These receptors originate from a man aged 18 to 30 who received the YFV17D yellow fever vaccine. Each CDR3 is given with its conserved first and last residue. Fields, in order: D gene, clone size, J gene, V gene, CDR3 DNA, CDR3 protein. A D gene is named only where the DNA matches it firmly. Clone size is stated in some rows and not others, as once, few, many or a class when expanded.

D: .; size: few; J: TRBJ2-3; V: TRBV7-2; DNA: TGTGCCAGCAGCTTAGATTATGAAGTTACGCAGTATTTT; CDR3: CASSLDYEVTQYF
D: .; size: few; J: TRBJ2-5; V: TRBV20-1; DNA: TGCAGTGCAGCTGGGGCGGGGCTCGAAGAGACCCAGTACTTC; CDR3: CSAAGAGLEETQYF
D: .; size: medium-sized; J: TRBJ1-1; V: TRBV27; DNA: TGTGCCAGCAGTTTACAGGGGAGAGGGACTGAAGCTTTCTTT; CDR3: CASSLQGRGTEAFF
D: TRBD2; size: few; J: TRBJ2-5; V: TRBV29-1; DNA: TGCAGCGCTGTGGGACTAGCGCGGATCCAAGAGACCCAGTACTTC; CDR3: CSAVGLARIQETQYF
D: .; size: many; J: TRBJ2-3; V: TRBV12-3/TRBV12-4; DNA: TGTGCCAGCAGTCCGGGACTCGGTCGGGATACGCAGTATTTT; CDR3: CASSPGLGRDTQYF
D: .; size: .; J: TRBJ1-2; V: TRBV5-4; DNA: TGTGCCAGCACCGGGTCCCGGGACGGAAGCTATGGCTACACCTTC; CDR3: CASTGSRDGSYGYTF
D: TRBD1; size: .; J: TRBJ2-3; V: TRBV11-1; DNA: TGTGCCAGCAGCTTAATATCCGGGACAGACACAGATACGCAGTATTTT; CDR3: CASSLISGTDTDTQYF
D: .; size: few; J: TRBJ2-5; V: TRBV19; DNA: TGTGCCAGTAGTAGCGGGGCACTCCAAGTCACCCAGTACTTC; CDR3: CASSSGALQVTQYF
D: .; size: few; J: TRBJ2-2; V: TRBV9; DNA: TGTGCCAGCAGCGCCAACACCGGGGAGCTGTTTTTT; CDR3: CASSANTGELFF
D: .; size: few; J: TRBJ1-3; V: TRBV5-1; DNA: TGCGCCAGCAGCTTATGGGGTTCGGAAACTGGAAACACCATATATTTT; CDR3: CASSLWGSETGNTIYF
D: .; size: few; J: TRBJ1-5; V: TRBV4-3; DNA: TGCGCCAGCAGCCAGGCACAGGGAGGCAATCAGCCCCAGCATTTT; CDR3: CASSQAQGGNQPQHF
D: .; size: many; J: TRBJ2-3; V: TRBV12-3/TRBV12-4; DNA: TGTGCCAGCAGTTTACTGCCGGGGAGAGATACGCAGTATTTT; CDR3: CASSLLPGRDTQYF
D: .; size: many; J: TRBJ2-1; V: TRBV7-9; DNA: TGTGCCAGCAGCTTAAGAGTTCGACAGTTCTTC; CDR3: CASSLRVRQFF
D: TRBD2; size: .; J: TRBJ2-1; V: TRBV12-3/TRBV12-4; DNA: TGTGCCAGCAGTCTAGCGGGGGGCTACTACAATGAGCAGTTCTTC; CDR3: CASSLAGGYYNEQFF
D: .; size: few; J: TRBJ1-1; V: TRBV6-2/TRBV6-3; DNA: TGTGCCAGCAGTTATGTCCCCGGAACTGAAGCTTTCTTT; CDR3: CASSYVPGTEAFF
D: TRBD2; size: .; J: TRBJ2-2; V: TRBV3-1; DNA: TGTGCCAGCAGCCCTAGCGGGGGCCCCTGGACCGGGGAGCTGTTTTTT; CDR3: CASSPSGGPWTGELFF
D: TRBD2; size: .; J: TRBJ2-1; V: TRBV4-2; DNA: TGTGCCAGCAGCCCCCGGGAGGCGAGCTCCAATGAGCAGTTCTTC; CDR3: CASSPREASSNEQFF
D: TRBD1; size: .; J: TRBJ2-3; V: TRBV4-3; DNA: TGCGCCAGCAGCCAAGACCGGACAGGGGCGGCCGCAGATACGCAGTATTTT; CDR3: CASSQDRTGAAADTQYF
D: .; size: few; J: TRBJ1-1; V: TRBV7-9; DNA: TGTGCCAGCAGCTTAGTCCGGGGGGTGAGCACTGAAGCTTTCTTT; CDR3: CASSLVRGVSTEAFF
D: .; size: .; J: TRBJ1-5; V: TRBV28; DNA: TGTGCCAGCAGCGTTACAGGAATGAGCAATCAGCCCCAGCATTTT; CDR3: CASSVTGMSNQPQHF
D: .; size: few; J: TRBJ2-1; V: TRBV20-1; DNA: TGCAGTGCTAGAGGCGTAACCTACAATGAGCAGTTCTTC; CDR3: CSARGVTYNEQFF
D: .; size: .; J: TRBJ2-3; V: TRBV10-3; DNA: TGTGCCATCGCCAAAGGGGGATCATTGAGCACAGATACGCAGTATTTT; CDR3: CAIAKGGSLSTDTQYF
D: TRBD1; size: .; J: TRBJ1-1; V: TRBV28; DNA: TGTGCCAGCAGTCTCGTGACTGGTTCCGGGACAGGGGACACTGAAGCTTTCTTT; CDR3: CASSLVTGSGTGDTEAFF
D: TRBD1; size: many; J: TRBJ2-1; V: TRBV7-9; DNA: TGTGCCAGCAGCTCTACAGGGGGTTTCGACTCCTACAATGAGCAGTTCTTC; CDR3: CASSSTGGFDSYNEQFF
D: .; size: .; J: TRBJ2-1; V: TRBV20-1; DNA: TGCAGTGCTAGAGACGAACTAAGGTCCTACAATGAGCAGTTCTTC; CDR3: CSARDELRSYNEQFF
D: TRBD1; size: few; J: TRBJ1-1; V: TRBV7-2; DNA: TGTGCCAGCAGCTTTGGGACAGGGGGCTCTGAAGCTTTCTTT; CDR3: CASSFGTGGSEAFF
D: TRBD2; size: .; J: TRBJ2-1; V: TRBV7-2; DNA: TGTGCCAGCAGCCTCTCTCCCGGGACTAGCGGGGGAACTAATGAGCAGTTCTTC; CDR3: CASSLSPGTSGGTNEQFF
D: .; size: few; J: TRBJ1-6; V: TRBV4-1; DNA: TGCGCCAGCAGCCAAGATAACGGTTGGGATTCACCCCTCCACTTT; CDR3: CASSQDNGWDSPLHF
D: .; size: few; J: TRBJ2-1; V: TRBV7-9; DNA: TGTGCCACCTCTAGAGGGGACAATGAGCAGTTCTTC; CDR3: CATSRGDNEQFF
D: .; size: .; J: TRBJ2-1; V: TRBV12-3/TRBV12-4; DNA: TGTGCCAGCAGTTTTGTAGGGAGCTCCTACAATGAGCAGTTCTTC; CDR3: CASSFVGSSYNEQFF
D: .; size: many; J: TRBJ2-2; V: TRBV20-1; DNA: TGCAGTGTTGGGGGGTCGAACACCGGGGAGCTGTTTTTT; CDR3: CSVGGSNTGELFF
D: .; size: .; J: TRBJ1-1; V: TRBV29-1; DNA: TGCAGCGTTGTGGGGACGGCGAACACTGAAGCTTTCTTT; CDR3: CSVVGTANTEAFF
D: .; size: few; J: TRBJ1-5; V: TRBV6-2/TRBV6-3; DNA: TGTGCCAGCACCGGACAGAACAATCAGCCCCAGCATTTT; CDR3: CASTGQNNQPQHF
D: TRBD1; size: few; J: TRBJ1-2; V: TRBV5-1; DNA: TGCGCCAGCAGCTTGATACAGGGGGACTATGGCTACACCTTC; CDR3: CASSLIQGDYGYTF
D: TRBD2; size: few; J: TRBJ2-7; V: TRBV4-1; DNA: TGCGCCAGCAGCCACGTAGCGGGGGGGCTCACCTACGAGCAGTACTTC; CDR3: CASSHVAGGLTYEQYF
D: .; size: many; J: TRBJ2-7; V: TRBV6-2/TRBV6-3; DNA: TGTGCCAGCAGTTACGGGGTTGAGCGCGAGCAGTACTTC; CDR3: CASSYGVEREQYF
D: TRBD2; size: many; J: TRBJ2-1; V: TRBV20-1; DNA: TGCAGTGCTAGAGATCTAAACCCTAGCGGGGGTTCGTCCTACAATGAGCAGTTCTTC; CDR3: CSARDLNPSGGSSYNEQFF
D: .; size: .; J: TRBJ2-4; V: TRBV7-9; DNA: TGTGCCAGCAGCTCCAGCAGGGCTCCAGAGGACTTC; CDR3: CASSSSRAPEDF
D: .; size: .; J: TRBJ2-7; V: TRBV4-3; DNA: TGCGCCAGCAGCCAAGGGGCGGGGAGCGAGCAGTACTTC; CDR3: CASSQGAGSEQYF
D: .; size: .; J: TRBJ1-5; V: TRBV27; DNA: TGTGCCAGCAGTTTAGCAGGGTATAGCAATCAGCCCCAGCATTTT; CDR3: CASSLAGYSNQPQHF
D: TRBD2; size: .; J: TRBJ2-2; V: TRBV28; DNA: TGTGCCAGCAGTTTTCTAGCGGGGCTCACCGGGGAGCTGTTTTTT; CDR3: CASSFLAGLTGELFF
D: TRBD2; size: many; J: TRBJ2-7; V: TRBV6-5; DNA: TGTGCCAGCAGTCCCGGGGGAGCGGGGAGGTACGAGCAGTACTTC; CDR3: CASSPGGAGRYEQYF
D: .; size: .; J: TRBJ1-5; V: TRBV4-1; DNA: TGCGCCAGCAGCCAAGTGGGTTGGGGACAGCCCCAGCATTTT; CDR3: CASSQVGWGQPQHF
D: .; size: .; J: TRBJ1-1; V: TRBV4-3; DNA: TGCGCCAGCAGCCATCCAGGCAGGGGAGGCACTGAAGCTTTCTTT; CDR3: CASSHPGRGGTEAFF